The 7 T cell receptor beta chains given below trace back to one sample, sequenced in a study of cytomegalovirus exposure and HLA in healthy donors. Researchers ran the PCR with 60 Vbeta and 13 Jbeta primers. TCRdb's table, derived via immunoSEQ multiplex PCR, lists solely in-frame clones and lacks some. The sample yields over 150,000 clones, 80% to 90% seen once. The sample was PBMCs. All receptors derive from a woman in her fifties or sixties in good health and CMV-seronegative.

This chain connects TRBV5-8 to TRBJ2-5, with 12 bases that match TRBD1. The germline V gene has CDR1 SGHTS and CDR2 YDEGEE. With 4 bases clipped from V and 3 bases from J, the junction kept 4 bases outside the gene matches. This CDR3 is 15 amino acids long. The CDR3 loop reads CASSPGTGGEETQYF. In DNA, the CDR3 is TGTGCCAGCAGCCCCGGGACAGGGGGCGAAGAGACCCAGTACTTC.

This sequence joins TRBV29-1 and TRBJ1-2, with a possible D match to TRBD1 (6 bases). The V end lost 3 bases, the J end lost 7 bases, and 18 bases lay between the germline ends. In germline, CDR1 is SQVTM, CDR2 ANQGSEA. This CDR3 region has 14 residues. Written as DNA, the CDR3 is TGCAGCGTTGAGTTGTCTCGGGGGGCGACTGGCTACACCTTC. This sequence encodes CSVELSRGATGYTF.

The chain couples TRBV4-2 to TRBJ2-2; TRBD2 agrees at 8 bases. Germline V CDR1 and CDR2: LGHNA, YNFKEQ. This CDR3 spans 17 amino acids. J gave up 6 bases and V 1 base, and 10 bases lay outside the gene matches. The CDR3 bases are TGTGCCAGCAGCCAAGGAGGGGGGACTAGAGGGCCCGGGGAGCTGTTTTTT. This translates into CASSQGGGTRGPGELFF.

The chain has TRBV29-1 and TRBJ1-2; D uncertain. The CDR3 is made up of 10 amino acids. Germline CDR1 and CDR2: SQVTM and ANQGSEA. V lost 5 bases to trimming and J lost 7 bases, with 8 bases between them. This CDR3 is CSVWEVGYTF. The CDR3 DNA reads as TGCAGCGTTTGGGAGGTTGGCTACACCTTC. Filled out from reference TRBV29-1 and TRBJ1-2, the complete variable domain reads SAVISQKPSRDICQRGTSLTIQCQVDSQVTMMFWYRQQPGQSLTLIATANQGSEATYESGFVIDKFPISRPNLTFSTLTVSNMSPEDSSIYLCSVWEVGYTFGSGTRLTVV.

The chain links TRBV5-4 to TRBJ1-1; a weak D match, TRBD1 (6 bases). Trimming took off 5 bases at V and 8 bases at J, with 22 bases between the two ends. CDR1 is SGHNT, CDR2 YYREEE, per germline (reference sequence). The CDR3 extends over 15 amino acids. This CDR3 is CASSPQQGQTSEAFF. DNA for the CDR3: TGTGCCAGCAGTCCTCAACAGGGACAAACGTCAGAAGCTTTCTTT.

The chain is built from TRBV29-1 and TRBJ2-2; weak D call: TRBD2 (6 bases). The CDR3 extends over 15 amino acids. The germline V gene has CDR1 SQVTM and CDR2 ANQGSEA. The V gene lost 4 bases and the J gene lost 2 bases, with 14 bases spanning the gap. CDR3 bases: TGCAGCGTTGTTTCGCGGGGTTCAAACACCGGGGAGCTGTTTTTT. Protein product: CSVVSRGSNTGELFF.

Turning to this clone: Compared with germline, one end of the junction differs, possibly owing to a read error. The genes are TRBV10-2 and TRBJ2-1; 7 bases fit TRBD2. The CDR3 totals 17 residues. CDR1 is WSHSY and CDR2 is SAAADI in the germline V gene. CDR3 protein: CASREEAGTPSYNKQFF. CDR3 bases: TGCGCCAGCAGGGAGGAAGCGGGAACTCCCTCCTACAATAAGCAGTTCTTC.